This T cell receptor (beta chain) appears in the sequencing data of a study of T cells in Graves' hyperthyroidism and ophthalmopathy. Study findings and constraints: Blood also showed most of the thyroid clonotypes that were expanded above 0.001.

This clonotype was detected many times. What it binds is unknown. It was RNA transcripts that yielded the amplified TCR beta CDR3 regions. Initially, a first-round RT-PCR of the TCR CDR3 employed the HTBI primer set. TCRdb itself ran the multiplex PCR reads through MiXCR, one entry per CDR3 protein. The repertoire holds 600,000 to 650,000 distinct CDR3 sequences, with around 15% as singletons. The CDR3 is 15 amino acids. V dropped 2 bases and J dropped 5 bases, with 16 bases sitting between them. The germline gives CDR1 SGHAT, CDR2 FQNNGV. The TCR originated in a woman younger than 45 with Graves' hyperthyroidism. This chain uses TRBV11-2 with TRBJ2-7, with a possible D match to TRBD2 (7 bases). The sequencing sample was made of blood. The CDR3 region is CASSLQWGGRDEQYF. DNA of the CDR3: TGTGCCAGCAGCTTACAGTGGGGGGGCAGGGACGAGCAGTACTTC.